This passage covers 31 T cell receptor beta chains from one sample sequenced in a study of PD-1 blockade in mismatch repair-deficient tumors. Profiled with immunoSEQ multiplex PCR; TCRdb holds only in-frame clones, not every one. Of over 30,000 clones in the sample, around 80% are singletons; the top ten hold 3% to 4%. Specimen: PBMCs, collected less than 7 weeks after starting pembrolizumab. All receptors come from an adult with mismatch repair-deficient cancer.

This clone has a handful of counts. The chain recombines TRBV5-1 with TRBJ1-1; 7 bases map to TRBD1. V lost 4 bases to trimming and J lost 4 bases; unmatched junction nucleotides: 4. The germline gives CDR1 SGHRS, CDR2 YFSETQ. The CDR3 covers 13 residues. CDR3 sequence (DNA): TGCGCCAGCAGCCCGACAGGGCTCACTGAAGCTTTCTTT. As protein: CASSPTGLTEAFF.

This chain uses TRBV11-3 with TRBJ1-1; no clear D. The V end was cut by 1 base, the J end by 1 base, with 4 bases between. The CDR3 loop spans 13 amino acids. Germline-derived CDR1 and CDR2 are SGHNT and YENEEA. The DNA for the CDR3 is TGTGCCAGCAGCTTAGGGGCGAACACTGAAGCTTTCTTT. This translates into CASSLGANTEAFF.

This clone has more than one count but fewer than ten. This chain links TRBV7-9 with TRBJ1-5; D possibly corresponds to TRBD1 (6 bases). With 1 base removed from V and 5 bases from J, the gap between germline ends came to 15 bases. The CDR3 totals 16 residues. Germline loops: CDR1 SEHNR, CDR2 FQNEAQ (reference sequence). The CDR3 coding sequence is TGTGCCAGCAGCTTAGATCGGGGGGCGTTGTATCAGCCCCAGCATTTT. It encodes CASSLDRGALYQPQHF.

This clone was observed a few times. The rearrangement links TRBV2 to TRBJ1-6, with a possible D match to TRBD1 (6 bases). The CDR3 has 14 residues. Trimming cost V 4 bases and J 8 bases, with 12 bases left between them. From germline, CDR1 is SNHLY and CDR2 FYNNEI. This CDR3 is CASSVSGADSPLHF. CDR3 in DNA: TGTGCCAGCAGTGTGTCAGGGGCTGATTCACCCCTCCACTTT. The full variable domain, in which reference TRBV2 and TRBJ1-6 provide the parts outside the CDR3, is EPEVTQTPSHQVTQMGQEVILRCVPISNHLYFYWYRQILGQKVEFLVSFYNNEISEKSEIFDDQFSVERPDGSNFTLKIRSTKLEDSAMYFCASSVSGADSPLHFGNGTRLTVT.

V and J are TRBV5-6 and TRBJ2-3; D perhaps matches TRBD2 (6 bases). The CDR3 totals 14 residues. Germline lookup yields CDR1 SGHDT and CDR2 YYEEEE. Between the trimmed V and J ends, which lost 4 bases and 7 bases, there was a span of 16 bases. The CDR3 DNA reads TGTGCCAGCAGCGTCGGGACTCCCGCTAATACGCAGTATTTT. It specifies CASSVGTPANTQYF.

V gene TRBV5-6 combines with J gene TRBJ1-1, with unresolved D. CDR1 and CDR2 from the germline V gene are SGHDT and YYEEEE. V lost 0 bases and J lost 1, with 7 bases in between. This CDR3 contains 14 residues. CDR3 region: CASSLGPSNTEAFF. CDR3 coding DNA: TGTGCCAGCAGCTTGGGGCCGTCGAACACTGAAGCTTTCTTT.

The V call is TRBV9, the J call TRBJ2-5, with a weak D call TRBD2 (5 bases). This CDR3 is built from 16 residues. Germline V gene lookup returns CDR1 SGDLS and CDR2 YYNGEE. V was clipped by 3 bases and J by 1 base, with 16 bases between them. The CDR3 is CASSDGVSIFQETQYF. The CDR3 DNA sequence: TGTGCCAGCAGCGACGGGGTATCAATATTCCAAGAGACCCAGTACTTC.

The V and J genes are TRBV28 and TRBJ2-5; 8 positions agree with TRBD1. The CDR3 consists of 16 residues. Germline CDR1 and CDR2: MDHEN and SYDVKM. Germline trimming cut 3 bases from V and 5 bases from J; bases unmatched to any gene: 11. The DNA for the CDR3 is TGTGCCAGCAGTTTTATCCCGTCGACAGGGGTGGAGACCCAGTACTTC. Protein: CASSFIPSTGVETQYF.

The CDR3 loop reads CASSPGQGAVGELFF. CDR3 DNA: TGTGCCAGCAGTCCCGGACAGGGGGCCGTCGGGGAGCTGTTTTTT. V is TRBV6-5 and J is TRBJ2-2; 11 positions agree with TRBD1. V shed 5 bases and J 7 bases; nucleotides not matched to a gene: 6. The germline CDR1 and CDR2 sequences are MNHEY and SVGAGI. The length of the CDR3 is 15 residues.

The gene calls are TRBV5-1 and TRBJ1-1; no firm D call. With 0 bases removed from V and 4 bases from J, the gap between germline ends came to 7 bases. The CDR3 is made up of 13 amino acids. Germline-derived CDR1 and CDR2 are SGHRS and YFSETQ. CDR3 sequence (DNA): TGCGCCAGCAGCTTGGCCAGTGGCACTGAAGCTTTCTTT. Protein product: CASSLASGTEAFF.

The chain links TRBV7-9 to TRBJ1-2, with a tentative D call TRBD1 (5 bases). This CDR3 has 16 amino acids. From germline, CDR1 is SEHNR and CDR2 FQNEAQ (reference sequence). Trimming pared 3 bases from V and 7 bases from J, leaving 21 bases between. The CDR3 DNA is TGTGCCAGCAGCTTCTGGGGCCGTAGACCATCCCGTGGCTACACCTTC. As protein: CASSFWGRRPSRGYTF.

The chain joins TRBV7-9 to TRBJ1-1; 7 nucleotides match TRBD1. This CDR3 has 14 amino acids. V shed 6 bases and J 5 bases; nucleotides not matched to a gene: 9. Per the germline V gene, CDR1 is SEHNR and CDR2 is FQNEAQ (reference sequence). CDR3 DNA sequence: TGTGCCAGCAGTTATACGACAGGGAGGACTGAAGCTTTCTTT. Translating gives CASSYTTGRTEAFF.

Here the CDR3 DNA reads TGTGCCTGCCAACCGGGTTACTCCTACAATGAGCAGTTCTTC. Protein: CACQPGYSYNEQFF. The rearrangement uses TRBV30 and TRBJ2-1, with no clear D. The CDR3 has 14 residues. Deletions cut 6 bases from V and 0 bases from J, with 12 bases between. The germline gives CDR1 GTSNPN, CDR2 SVGIG (reference sequence).

This chain uses TRBV5-6 with TRBJ2-3, with D perhaps TRBD1 (5 bases). Germline lookup yields CDR1 SGHDT and CDR2 YYEEEE. The CDR3 is 15 residues long. The V and J ends lost 3 bases and 1 base respectively, with 12 bases between them. The CDR3 nucleotides read TGTGCCAGCAGCTGGGGCGGTTACCGCACAGATACGCAGTATTTT. It codes for CASSWGGYRTDTQYF.

This clone was seen a single time. This rearrangement joins TRBV28 to TRBJ2-1; D not certain. Trimming took 2 bases from V and 3 from J, leaving 11 bases between them. CDR1 MDHEN and CDR2 SYDVKM come from the germline V gene. This CDR3 region has 15 residues. Here the CDR3 reads CASSLHPTFYNEQFF. The CDR3 bases are TGTGCCAGCAGTTTACACCCTACGTTCTACAATGAGCAGTTCTTC.

V usage is TRBV7-9 and J usage is TRBJ2-3; unclear D gene. Deletions cut 1 base from V and 0 bases from J, with 8 bases between. The CDR3 runs 15 residues. Looked up from germline, CDR1 is SEHNR and CDR2 is FQNEAQ (reference sequence). CDR3 bases: TGTGCCAGCAGCTTAGTTTCGGTTAGCACAGATACGCAGTATTTT. This sequence encodes CASSLVSVSTDTQYF. The variable domain in full, completed from reference TRBV7-9 and TRBJ2-3, reads DTGVSQNPRHKITKRGQNVTFRCDPISEHNRLYWYRQTLGQGPEFLTYFQNEAQLEKSRLLSDRFSAERPKGSFSTLEIQRTEQGDSAMYLCASSLVSVSTDTQYFGPGTRLTVL.

The chain recombines TRBV18 with TRBJ1-5, with 8 bases that match TRBD1. V lost 5 bases and J lost 2; bases outside the gene matches: 5. The CDR3 is 15 residues long. Germline-derived CDR1 and CDR2 are KGHSH and LQKENI. For the CDR3, the DNA is TGTGCCAGCTCATCCGACAGGGGACGCAATCAGCCCCAGCATTTT. Its protein is CASSSDRGRNQPQHF.

J is TRBJ2-1 and V is TRBV28; D unclear. Looked up from germline, CDR1 is MDHEN and CDR2 is SYDVKM. This CDR3 comprises 13 residues. Trimming took 7 bases from V and 7 from J, leaving 14 bases between them. CDR3 nucleotide sequence: TGTGCCAGCATTACCTCTACGTGGAATGAGCAGTTCTTC. Residues: CASITSTWNEQFF. Full variable domain (outside the CDR3, taken from reference TRBV28 and TRBJ2-1): DVKVTQSSRYLVKRTGEKVFLECVQDMDHENMFWYRQDPGLGLRLIYFSYDVKMKEKGDIPEGYSVSREKKERFSLILESASTNQTSMYLCASITSTWNEQFFGPGTRLTVL.

The V gene is TRBV9, the J gene TRBJ2-1; tentatively, D is TRBD2 (6 bases). V was cut by 4 bases and J by 7 bases, with 18 bases left in between. The CDR3 spans 15 residues. The germline V gene has CDR1 SGDLS and CDR2 YYNGEE. CDR3 amino acids: CASSSSGHPGNEQFF. The CDR3 DNA follows: TGTGCCAGCAGCTCGAGCGGGCATCCAGGGAATGAGCAGTTCTTC.

This clone occurred once. The CDR3, as DNA: TGTGCCAGCAGTTCTGGACAGGGTCGCTTCATAGGCGGCTACACCTTC. Amino acid sequence: CASSSGQGRFIGGYTF. The gene calls are TRBV6-6 and TRBJ1-2, with TRBD1 identical over 8 bases. This CDR3 spans 16 amino acids. Trimming cost V 4 bases and J 8 bases; bases outside gene matches: 15. CDR1 is MNHNY, CDR2 SVGAGI, per germline (reference sequence).

The gene calls are TRBV7-6 and TRBJ1-5; D might be TRBD1 (6 bases). V was trimmed by 1 base and J by 0 bases, leaving 19 bases between them. The CDR3 length is 19 residues. Germline V CDR1 and CDR2: SGHVS, FNYEAQ. The CDR3: CASSLGPGATRFSNQPQHF. In nucleotides, the CDR3 is TGTGCCAGCAGCTTAGGTCCAGGGGCGACGCGATTTAGCAATCAGCCCCAGCATTTT. Full variable domain (outside the CDR3, taken from reference TRBV7-6 and TRBJ1-5): GAGVSQSPRYKVTKRGQDVALRCDPISGHVSLYWYRQALGQGPEFLTYFNYEAQQDKSGLPNDRFSAERPEGSISTLTIQRTEQRDSAMYRCASSLGPGATRFSNQPQHFGDGTRLSIL.

This chain links TRBV5-1 with TRBJ2-7; the match to TRBD1 covers 8 bases. There are 14 residues in the CDR3. Germline values: CDR1 SGHRS, CDR2 YFSETQ. J gave up 3 bases and V 4 bases, and 6 bases lay outside the gene matches. DNA of the CDR3: TGCGCCAGCAGCCCCGGACAGGGAAGCTACGAGCAGTACTTC. Protein sequence: CASSPGQGSYEQYF.

This rearrangement joins TRBV5-4 to TRBJ1-1; perhaps TRBD1 as D (5 bases). The CDR3 covers 15 residues. Germline CDR1 reads SGHNT; CDR2 reads YYREEE (reference sequence). The germline V and J ends were trimmed by 6 bases and 4 bases, with 19 bases remaining between them. CDR3 in DNA: TGTGCCAGCAAACTGGGAACCGGGGGTTTCACTGAAGCTTTCTTT. Protein sequence: CASKLGTGGFTEAFF.

The chain uses TRBV9 and TRBJ2-1; the match to TRBD2 covers 7 bases. The CDR3 has 17 amino acids. Per germline, CDR1 SGDLS and CDR2 YYNGEE. Trimming removed 5 bases from V and 7 bases from J; junction bases left unmatched: 18. The CDR3 region is CASSSVGRAGVQNEQFF. The DNA of the CDR3 is TGTGCCAGCAGTTCAGTAGGGAGGGCCGGGGTACAGAATGAGCAGTTCTTC.

In this sample, this clone turned up a few times. The genes are TRBV7-3 and TRBJ2-5; possibly TRBD1 for D (5 bases). CDR1 SGHTA and CDR2 FQGTGA come from the germline V gene. V lost 3 bases to trimming and J lost 2 bases, with 13 bases between them. The CDR3 consists of 15 residues. The CDR3: CASSLGPAGQETQYF. The CDR3 DNA reads TGTGCCAGCAGCTTGGGGCCTGCAGGGCAAGAGACCCAGTACTTC.

The V gene is TRBV5-1, the J gene TRBJ2-3; 8 bases are shared with TRBD1. CDR1 is SGHRS and CDR2 is YFSETQ in the germline V gene. Trimming took 0 bases from V and 4 from J; bases not matched to a gene: 7. CDR3 length: 16 amino acids. The CDR3 DNA reads as TGCGCCAGCAGCTTGGCCGATAGGACAGGGCCAGATACGCAGTATTTT. Its protein is CASSLADRTGPDTQYF.

The V gene is TRBV28, the J gene TRBJ1-2; a weak D match, TRBD1 (5 bases). The CDR3 is 16 amino acids. Germline CDR1 reads MDHEN; CDR2 reads SYDVKM. The V end lost 6 bases, the J end lost 0 bases, and 17 bases lay between the germline ends. CDR3: CASSEPDSDANYGYTF. CDR3 in DNA: TGTGCCAGCAGCGAACCCGACAGCGATGCTAACTATGGCTACACCTTC.

Comments on this clone: The junction and the germline gene differ at one end; a read error may be behind it. The same CDR3 arises from other DNA sequences in this sample as well. The rearrangement joins TRBV29-1 to TRBJ1-1; D is perhaps TRBD1 (5 bases). The germline CDR1 and CDR2 sequences are SQVTM and ANQGSEA. This CDR3 region has 14 residues. The CDR3 spells CSVGVAGMDTEAFF. The CDR3 nucleotides read TGCAGCGTTGGGGTCGCGGGGATGGACACTGAGGCTTTCTTT. Using reference TRBV29-1 and TRBJ1-1 for the parts outside the CDR3, the full variable domain is SAVISQKPSRDICQRGTSLTIQCQVDSQVTMMFWYRQQPGQSLTLIATANQGSEATYESGFVIDKFPISRPNLTFSTLTVSNMSPEDSSIYLCSVGVAGMDTEAFFGQGTRLTVV.

CDR3 sequence reads: CASSLMSGRGVYNEQFF. In DNA, the CDR3 is TGTGCCAGCAGCTTAATGAGCGGGAGAGGGGTCTACAATGAGCAGTTCTTC. The chain joins TRBV7-3 to TRBJ2-1; 8 bases map to TRBD2. The CDR3 has 17 amino acids. V was clipped by 1 base and J by 3 bases; unmatched bases: 8. The germline gives CDR1 SGHTA, CDR2 FQGTGA.

V usage is TRBV18 and J usage is TRBJ2-7, with a tentative D call TRBD1 (5 bases). Per the germline V gene, CDR1 is KGHSH and CDR2 is LQKENI. This CDR3 has 13 amino acids. V was clipped by 4 bases and J by 3 bases, with 10 bases between them. The CDR3 DNA follows: TGTGCCAGCTCACTAGGACATGACTACGAGCAGTACTTC. Encoded protein: CASSLGHDYEQYF.

The table lists this clone with a count of one. The chain recombines TRBV5-1 with TRBJ2-5, with 8 bases that match TRBD2. With V trimmed by 5 bases and J by 1 base, 4 bases remained unmatched. This CDR3 region has 14 residues. CDR1 SGHRS and CDR2 YFSETQ come from the germline V gene. The DNA of the CDR3 is TGCGCCAGCAGGACGGGGGGGACCCAAGAGACCCAGTACTTC. This gives the protein CASRTGGTQETQYF.